A single sample gave rise to the 19 T cell receptor beta chains below, sequenced in a study of response to subunit inactivated influenza vaccine. A single record per CDR3 protein comes from TCRdb applying MiXCR to the RT-PCR reads. This sample has roughly 500,000 distinct CDR3 sequences; under 30% occur once, and the top ten carry 2.5% to 3%. The data were also submitted as part of a second study, on T cells expressing NK-cell markers. That report notes: With UMIs, 5'RACE template switching was used to make TCR beta cDNA.

Sequencing was performed on CD4+ T cells sorted from PBMCs, taken about 11 days after vaccination. These receptors all come from a man aged 45-65 years who received an inactivated influenza vaccine.

This chain links TRBV19 with TRBJ2-7; D perhaps matches TRBD1 (6 bases). The CDR3 runs to 14 residues. In germline, CDR1 is LNHDA, CDR2 SQIVND (reference sequence). V lost 5 bases to trimming and J lost 1 base, with 12 bases between them. CDR3 bases: TGTGCCAGTAGTCGACGGACAGTTTCCTACGAGCAGTACTTC. The encoded protein is CASSRRTVSYEQYF. The variable domain in full, with the rest retrieved from reference TRBV19 and TRBJ2-7, is DGGITQSPKYLFRKEGQNVTLSCEQNLNHDAMYWYRQDPGQGLRLIYYSQIVNDFQKGDIAEGYSVSREKKESFPLTVTSAQKNPTAFYLCASSRRTVSYEQYFGPGTRLTVT.

This CDR3 is CASSLDRGYVAGEQYF. CDR3 sequence (DNA): TGTGCCAGCAGCTTGGACCGGGGGTACGTAGCGGGTGAGCAGTACTTC. V usage is TRBV5-4 and J usage is TRBJ2-7; TRBD2 agrees at 7 bases. The V gene's germline CDR1 is SGHNT and CDR2 YYREEE (reference sequence). CDR3 length: 16 amino acids. Losses at the gene ends were 0 bases for V and 7 bases for J; bases not matched to a gene: 13.

This clonotype turned up a few times. The chain combines TRBV11-2 with TRBJ2-1; D remains unclear. V lost 2 bases, J lost 6 bases, and 17 bases lay in between. The CDR3 length is 16 residues. Germline V gene data show CDR1 as SGHAT and CDR2 as FQNNGV. CDR3 in amino acids: CASSLYTVSRSNEQFF. DNA of the CDR3: TGTGCCAGCAGCTTATATACGGTATCCCGCAGCAATGAGCAGTTCTTC.

This clonotype showed up many times. This rearrangement joins TRBV5-6 to TRBJ2-3; 9 bases map to TRBD1. The CDR3 is 15 amino acids. Germline V gene data show CDR1 as SGHDT and CDR2 as YYEEEE. Trimming at V came to 4 bases and at J to 2 bases, leaving 5 bases not matched to a gene. DNA of the CDR3: TGTGCCAGCAGCCAGGACAGGGGCCTCACAGATACGCAGTATTTT. It yields the protein CASSQDRGLTDTQYF.

The chain employs TRBV20-1 and TRBJ2-6; possibly TRBD1 for D (6 bases). The CDR3 sequence is 17 residues long. V was trimmed by 5 bases and J by 0 bases, leaving 17 bases between them. Looked up from germline, CDR1 is DFQATT and CDR2 is SNEGSKA (reference sequence). The CDR3, as DNA: TGCAGTGCTTCTTCACCGGGACAAAACTCTGGGGCCAACGTCCTGACTTTC. Translating gives CSASSPGQNSGANVLTF.

This clonotype occurred a few times. The V and J genes are TRBV7-2 and TRBJ2-1, with D perhaps matching TRBD2 (6 bases). Germline V lookup: CDR1 SGHTA, CDR2 FQGNSA. V lost 7 bases and J 9 bases, leaving 19 bases between the germline ends. CDR3 size: 14 residues. The CDR3 coding sequence is TGTGCCAGCAACCCGGGGGTTATAGGGGTTGAGCAGTTCTTC. The encoded protein is CASNPGVIGVEQFF. The full variable domain, rest sourced from reference TRBV7-2 and TRBJ2-1, is GAGVSQSPSNKVTEKGKDVELRCDPISGHTALYWYRQSLGQGLEFLIYFQGNSAPDKSGLPSDRFSAERTGGSVSTLTIQRTQQEDSAVYLCASNPGVIGVEQFFGPGTRLTVL.

A single count supports this clonotype. The rearrangement uses TRBV27 and TRBJ2-7, with D unresolved. The CDR3 runs 12 residues. V gave up 6 bases and J gave up 7 bases, with 13 bases separating them. Per germline, CDR1 MNHEY and CDR2 SMNVEV (reference sequence). The CDR3, as DNA: TGTGCCAGCAGCCGGTGGGGTCGGGAGCAGTACTTC. Translating it yields CASSRWGREQYF.

This clonotype was seen a handful of times. The chain has TRBV5-6 and TRBJ1-5; D gene uncertain. The CDR3 runs to 13 residues. The V end was cut by 6 bases, the J end by 2 bases, with 9 bases between. Germline CDR1 and CDR2: SGHDT and YYEEEE. The CDR3, as DNA: TGTGCCAGCACCCGGCAGGGCAATCAGCCCCAGCATTTT. Protein sequence: CASTRQGNQPQHF. Looking up the rest from reference TRBV5-6 and TRBJ1-5 gives the full variable domain: DAGVTQSPTHLIKTRGQQVTLRCSPKSGHDTVSWYQQALGQGPQFIFQYYEEEERQRGNFPDRFSGHQFPNYSSELNVNALLLGDSALYLCASTRQGNQPQHFGDGTRLSIL.

The sample holds a few counts of this clonotype. The chain employs TRBV29-1 and TRBJ2-4; maybe TRBD2 (6 bases). This CDR3 region has 14 residues. V was clipped by 5 bases and J by 6 bases, with 17 bases between them. Germline V gene data show CDR1 as SQVTM and CDR2 as ANQGSEA. The CDR3 protein is CSVRGFEALNIQYF. DNA of the CDR3: TGCAGCGTTCGGGGGTTTGAGGCCTTAAACATTCAGTACTTC.

This clonotype was counted only a few times. The genes are TRBV20-1 and TRBJ2-2, with D possibly being TRBD2 (5 bases). Trimming stripped 0 bases from V and 4 bases from J, with 15 bases between. CDR3 length: 16 residues. CDR1 and CDR2 (germline): DFQATT, SNEGSKA (reference sequence). The CDR3 DNA reads TGCAGTGCTAGAGATCGTGGAGGTTCGGGCACCGGGGAGCTGTTTTTT. It codes for CSARDRGGSGTGELFF.

The chain recombines TRBV10-3 with TRBJ2-5, with 13 bases aligning to TRBD2. CDR1 is ENHRY and CDR2 is SYGVKD in the germline V gene. This CDR3 contains 16 residues. V lost 2 bases to trimming and J lost 5 bases; unmatched junction nucleotides: 5. The CDR3 region is CAISETSGRAMETQYF. The CDR3 nucleotides are TGTGCCATCAGTGAGACTAGCGGGAGGGCCATGGAGACCCAGTACTTC.

This clonotype has just a few counts. This chain links TRBV24-1 with TRBJ2-2; 9 nucleotides align to TRBD2. Per germline, CDR1 KGHDR and CDR2 SFDVKD. Trimming at V came to 3 bases and at J to 5 bases, leaving 12 bases not matched to a gene. The CDR3 covers 18 residues. The CDR3 loop reads CATSDLPGLAGWTGELFF. In DNA form, the CDR3 reads TGTGCCACCAGTGATCTCCCCGGGCTAGCGGGATGGACCGGGGAGCTGTTTTTT.

A few counts support this clonotype. This rearrangement joins TRBV28 to TRBJ2-1; D ambiguous. Germline loops: CDR1 MDHEN, CDR2 SYDVKM. Trimming pared 6 bases from V and 9 bases from J, leaving 9 bases between. The CDR3 is 11 residues long. The CDR3 loop is CASSRNLEQFF. As DNA, the CDR3 is TGTGCCAGCAGCCGTAACCTTGAGCAGTTCTTC.

V usage is TRBV7-2 and J usage is TRBJ2-3, with D possibly TRBD2 on 6 matching bases. CDR1 SGHTA and CDR2 FQGNSA come from the germline V gene. The CDR3 loop spans 15 amino acids. The germline V and J ends were trimmed by 2 bases and 2 bases, with 11 bases remaining between them. As DNA, the CDR3 is TGTGCCAGCAGCTTATTTGTAGCGGACACAGATACGCAGTATTTT. It specifies CASSLFVADTDTQYF.

This clonotype was picked up one time. The V gene is TRBV6-2 or TRBV6-3, the J gene TRBJ2-7, with D perhaps matching TRBD2 (5 bases). The CDR3 is 14 residues long. Germline lookup yields CDR1 MNHEY and CDR2 SVGEGT. V dropped 6 bases and J dropped 8 bases, with 20 bases sitting between them. The CDR3 loop reads CASRYTALGAKQYF. The CDR3 region has the DNA TGTGCCAGCAGATACACGGCTTTGGGAGCCAAGCAGTACTTC.

This clonotype was counted a few times. This rearrangement joins TRBV9 to TRBJ2-1; 16 bases fit TRBD2. Germline CDR1 and CDR2: SGDLS and YYNGEE. CDR3 length equals 20 residues. V gave up 4 bases and J gave up 3 bases; unmatched junction bases: 13. The DNA for the CDR3 is TGTGCCAGCAGCATTACCACCGGGACTAGCGGGAGGGGACTCTACAATGAGCAGTTCTTC. This translates into CASSITTGTSGRGLYNEQFF.

The genes are TRBV6-1 and TRBJ2-5, with 7 bases fitting TRBD1. This CDR3 has 13 amino acids. CDR1 and CDR2 (germline): MNHNS, SASEGT. The V and J ends lost 4 bases and 5 bases, in that order; junction bases with no gene match: 4. CDR3 residues: CASSARGRETQYF. CDR3 sequence (DNA): TGTGCCAGCAGTGCAAGGGGGCGGGAGACCCAGTACTTC.

The genes are TRBV6-5 and TRBJ2-7; 7 nucleotides line up with TRBD1. The ends lost 2 bases at V and 4 bases at J; junction bases unmatched: 5. The germline CDR1 and CDR2 sequences are MNHEY and SVGAGI. The CDR3 covers 14 residues. The CDR3 DNA is TGTGCCAGCAGTTACAAAGGGGGCCGTTACGAGCAGTACTTC. This translates into CASSYKGGRYEQYF.

About this clonotype itself: A read error may produce the germline difference seen at one junction end. The J gene is TRBJ1-3, the V gene TRBV20-1; unclear D gene. Germline-derived CDR1 and CDR2 are DFQATT and SNEGSKA (reference sequence). The CDR3 contains 12 residues. The DNA of the CDR3 is TGCAGTGCGAGAGTCGGGGGAAACACCATATATTTT. It translates to CSARVGGNTIYF.